This TCR beta chain comes out of a study of Ad26.COV2.S vaccination and SARS-CoV-2 variants. The V end was cut by 3 bases, the J end by 7 bases, with 7 bases between. The CDR3 has 13 amino acids. Assay used: immunoSEQ multiplex PCR; TCRdb lists only in-frame clones, some missing. The table records a few hundred thousand clones, approximately 91% of them present only once. Specified treatment: roughly 18 received Ad26.COV2.S at low or high dose, single or two shots; about 5 received placebo; per-sample allocation not given. On day 63 after the first injection, vaccine and placebo recipients gave samples. The sample came from a Boston adult aged 18-55 years.

Sequences were derived from peripheral blood, sampled in a trial of Ad26.COV2.S vaccine versus placebo. The rearrangement joins TRBV12-3 or TRBV12-4 to TRBJ1-6; D gene ambiguous. The source of this sequence is a person aged 18-65 years who received the Ad26.COV2.S COVID-19 vaccine or a placebo. The CDR3 bases are TGTGCCAGCAGTTTTTTAGGGAATTCACCCCTCCACTTT. Its protein is CASSFLGNSPLHF.